This T cell receptor beta chain was captured by sequencing in a study of T-cell memory formation after mild COVID-19. Study information: The study found TCR clusters largely donor specific.

Germline V gene lookup returns CDR1 DFQATT and CDR2 SNEGSKA (reference sequence). This CDR3 comprises 17 residues. V lost 0 bases, J lost 0 bases, and 6 bases stayed unmatched. Constant-segment primers served in 5'RACE that generated TCR alpha and TCR beta cDNA libraries bearing sample barcodes and UMIs. MiXCR, applied by TCRdb to the 5' RACE reads, yields one record per CDR3 protein. The data contain over 500,000 distinct CDR3 sequences, roughly 17% of them seen just once; the ten biggest clones take up roughly 7.7%. Sample: PBMCs or a T cell subset sorted from them (not recorded which). This chain uses TRBV20-1 with TRBJ1-5, with TRBD1 identical over 9 bases. This TCR was sampled from an adult woman who had mild COVID-19 (a few samples of this study predate the infection). Cell type and time point are not known. In nucleotides, the CDR3 is TGCAGTGCTAGAGAGTGGGGGACAGGGAGTAGCAATCAGCCCCAGCATTTT. As protein: CSAREWGTGSSNQPQHF.